Shown below are 27 T cell receptor beta chains from a single sample sequenced in a study of CD8 T cells in ankylosing spondylitis. Their antigens remain unidentified. From the 5' RACE reads, TCRdb called clonotypes with MiXCR, one entry per CDR3 protein. The sample carries over 200,000 distinct CDR3 sequences, approximately 20% recorded once. Study conclusions and caveats: Characteristic of ankylosing spondylitis blood, it appeared, was a TCR beta motif comprising about 8 highly homologous variants.

Material: blood, either unsorted or a sorted T cell fraction (not recorded which). These TCRs come from a male donor with ankylosing spondylitis.

The chain links TRBV27 to TRBJ1-1; D might be TRBD1 (6 bases). CDR3 size: 15 residues. V lost 7 bases to trimming and J lost 0 bases, with 15 bases between them. Germline CDR1 MNHEY, CDR2 SMNVEV (reference sequence). The CDR3 DNA is TGTGCCAGCAATACCATAGGGGGTATGAACACTGAAGCTTTCTTT. Its protein is CASNTIGGMNTEAFF.

Only a few counts were recorded for this clonotype. V and J are TRBV27 and TRBJ2-7, with TRBD1 as a possible D gene (5 bases). CDR1 is MNHEY, CDR2 SMNVEV, per germline (reference sequence). The V and J ends lost 1 base and 2 bases respectively, with 9 bases between them. The CDR3 is 14 amino acids. The CDR3 loop reads CASSLLGQAYEQYF. The CDR3 DNA sequence: TGTGCCAGCAGTTTATTGGGGCAGGCCTACGAGCAGTACTTC.

This clonotype has just a few counts. A read error may produce the germline difference seen at one junction end. The chain employs TRBV9 and TRBJ1-6, with TRBD1 matching 8 bases. CDR1 SGDLS and CDR2 YYNGEE come from the germline V gene. This CDR3 is 15 amino acids long. CDR3 nucleotides: TGTGCCAGCAGCGGAAGGACAGGGACTAATTCACCCCTCCATTTT. This encodes CASSGRTGTNSPLHF.

This clonotype occurred many times. The gene calls are TRBV27 and TRBJ1-6, with a weak D call TRBD1 (6 bases). The germline V gene has CDR1 MNHEY and CDR2 SMNVEV (reference sequence). V lost 5 bases and J 8 bases, leaving 19 bases between the germline ends. The CDR3 runs 16 residues. CDR3 nucleotides: TGTGCCAGCAGTCCTACCGGGACACTCTGGGATTCACCCCTCCACTTT. Translating it yields CASSPTGTLWDSPLHF.

This clonotype appeared many times. The V and J genes are TRBV12-3 or TRBV12-4 and TRBJ1-1; maybe TRBD1 (5 bases). Trimming shortened V by 6 bases and J by 1 base, and 18 bases separated the two germline ends. This CDR3 is 16 amino acids long. The CDR3 protein is CASRLSTARENTEAFF. The CDR3 DNA sequence: TGTGCCAGCAGGTTGAGTACGGCCAGGGAGAACACTGAAGCTTTCTTT.

CDR3 loop: CASSSDRGPAYEQYF. CDR3 coding DNA: TGCGCCAGCAGCTCCGACAGGGGTCCCGCCTACGAGCAGTACTTC. The chain combines TRBV5-1 with TRBJ2-7; 8 bases line up with TRBD1. Germline V gives CDR1 SGHRS, CDR2 YFSETQ. The trim removed 3 bases at V and 2 bases at J, leaving 7 bases unmatched. This CDR3 has 15 residues.

In DNA form, the CDR3 reads TGCGCCAGCAACCACTTAGGAGCTAACTATGGCTACACCTTC. Its translation is CASNHLGANYGYTF. The V gene is TRBV4-3, the J gene TRBJ1-2; D remains ambiguous. Germline CDR1 LGHNA, CDR2 YSLEER. The CDR3 sequence is 14 residues long. V lost 7 bases and J lost 0, with 12 bases in between.

This clonotype was counted a few times. The gene calls are TRBV4-3 and TRBJ1-6; D uncertain. Trimming left V 0 bases short and J 7 bases short, with 13 bases between. The germline V gene encodes CDR1 LGHNA and CDR2 YSLEER. The CDR3 runs to 16 residues. CDR3 sequence reads: CASSQDLFSRNSPLHF. CDR3 DNA sequence: TGCGCCAGCAGCCAAGACTTGTTCAGTCGGAATTCACCCCTCCACTTT.

This clonotype was recorded a few times. The J gene is TRBJ2-1, the V gene TRBV20-1, with TRBD1 as a possible D gene (7 bases). There are 16 residues in the CDR3. Looked up from germline, CDR1 is DFQATT and CDR2 is SNEGSKA (reference sequence). V shed 3 bases and J shed 4 bases, with 19 bases lying between them. The CDR3 here is CSASGRRDRNYNEQFF. For the CDR3, the DNA is TGCAGTGCTAGCGGGAGACGGGACAGAAATTACAATGAGCAGTTCTTC.

This clonotype came up many times. J is TRBJ2-3 and V is TRBV29-1; unclear D gene. V gave up 2 bases and J gave up 2 bases, with 14 bases separating them. The germline gives CDR1 SQVTM, CDR2 ANQGSEA. The CDR3 has 15 residues. The CDR3 protein is CSVELGYSDTDTQYF. In nucleotides, the CDR3 is TGCAGCGTTGAATTAGGGTATTCGGACACAGATACGCAGTATTTT.

The chain combines TRBV11-2 with TRBJ2-1; no clear D. Per the germline V gene, CDR1 is SGHAT and CDR2 is FQNNGV. The CDR3 length is 12 residues. V lost 3 bases and J lost 5, with 5 bases in between. CDR3: CASSFAHNEQFF. The CDR3 DNA is TGTGCCAGCAGCTTTGCGCACAATGAGCAGTTCTTC.

This clonotype was seen a handful of times. This rearrangement joins TRBV7-8 to TRBJ2-3, with 9 bases lining up with TRBD2. Looked up from germline, CDR1 is SGHVS and CDR2 is FQNEAQ. This CDR3 has 15 amino acids. The V and J ends lost 1 base and 5 bases, in that order; junction bases with no gene match: 4. The CDR3: CASSLGLAVGDTQYF. The CDR3 DNA is TGTGCCAGCAGCTTAGGACTAGCGGTGGGAGATACGCAGTATTTT. The variable domain in full, with the rest retrieved from reference TRBV7-8 and TRBJ2-3, is GAGVSQSPRYKVAKRGQDVALRCDPISGHVSLFWYQQALGQGPEFLTYFQNEAQLDKSGLPSDRFFAERPEGSVSTLKIQRTQQEDSAVYLCASSLGLAVGDTQYFGPGTRLTVL.

Only a few counts were recorded for this clonotype. The chain recombines TRBV4-2 with TRBJ2-3, with 7 bases that match TRBD2. Germline V gene data show CDR1 as LGHNA and CDR2 as YNFKEQ. The CDR3 is 16 amino acids. V dropped 4 bases and J dropped 2; count of bases not matched to a gene: 9. CDR3 sequence reads: CASSPRLADITDTQYF. CDR3 in DNA: TGTGCCAGCAGCCCCAGACTAGCTGACATCACAGATACGCAGTATTTT.

For the CDR3, the DNA is TGTGCCAGCAGCGAGTTTAGCGGGGGTACCTACGAGCAGTACTTC. It specifies CASSEFSGGTYEQYF. V gene TRBV7-2 combines with J gene TRBJ2-7, with TRBD2 identical over 9 bases. The CDR3 runs 15 residues. Germline V gene sequence: CDR1 SGHTA, CDR2 FQGNSA. With V trimmed by 5 bases and J by 2 bases, 7 bases remained unmatched. The whole variable domain, remainder taken from reference TRBV7-2 and TRBJ2-7, is GAGVSQSPSNKVTEKGKDVELRCDPISGHTALYWYRQSLGQGLEFLIYFQGNSAPDKSGLPSDRFSAERTGGSVSTLTIQRTQQEDSAVYLCASSEFSGGTYEQYFGPGTRLTVT.

The chain is built from TRBV4-1 and TRBJ2-7; no clear D. The CDR3 runs to 14 residues. Germline loops: CDR1 MGHRA, CDR2 YSYEKL. Trimming removed 0 bases from V and 2 bases from J, with 8 bases in between. This CDR3 reads CASSQEITAYEQYF. CDR3 DNA sequence: TGCGCCAGCAGCCAAGAGATCACGGCCTACGAGCAGTACTTC.

This clonotype was detected only a few times. V and J are TRBV19 and TRBJ1-5, with D unclear. This CDR3 contains 12 residues. Germline-derived CDR1 and CDR2 are LNHDA and SQIVND (reference sequence). Deletions cut 6 bases from V and 5 bases from J, with 8 bases between. The CDR3 region has the DNA TGTGCCAGTAGAGGTCCGGATCAGCCCCAGCATTTT. Translating gives CASRGPDQPQHF.

The rearrangement joins TRBV6-1 to TRBJ1-1, with a tentative D call TRBD1 (5 bases). Trimming pared 8 bases from V and 3 bases from J, leaving 16 bases between. This CDR3 is 14 amino acids long. Looked up from germline, CDR1 is MNHNS and CDR2 is SASEGT. The CDR3 spells CASSSAGLDTEAFF. For the CDR3, the DNA is TGTGCCAGCTCCTCCGCGGGGCTGGACACTGAAGCTTTCTTT.

This clonotype has only a few counts. The gene calls are TRBV20-1 and TRBJ2-7; 11 bases are a match to TRBD2. Trimming removed 3 bases from V and 5 bases from J; junction bases left unmatched: 0. The CDR3 sequence is 12 residues long. The germline gives CDR1 DFQATT, CDR2 SNEGSKA (reference sequence). The CDR3 region is CSARTSGDEQYF. As DNA, the CDR3 is TGCAGTGCTAGGACTAGCGGGGACGAGCAGTACTTC.

In this sample, this clonotype turned up many times. The chain has TRBV12-3 or TRBV12-4 and TRBJ1-5; TRBD1 matches at 8 bases. V gave up 10 bases and J gave up 7 bases; unmatched junction bases: 12. The CDR3 extends over 14 amino acids. The CDR3 sequence is CATKTSGGGQPQHF. CDR3 DNA sequence: TGTGCCACCAAAACCTCAGGGGGCGGCCAGCCCCAGCATTTT.

This clonotype occurred a few times. The J gene is TRBJ1-2, the V gene TRBV6-2 or TRBV6-3; D unresolved. With 4 bases removed from V and 3 bases from J, the gap between germline ends came to 21 bases. Germline values: CDR1 MNHEY, CDR2 SVGEGT. The CDR3 extends over 17 amino acids. In DNA form, the CDR3 reads TGTGCCAGCAGTTTGCCCGACACCACGGTGGGTGACTATGGCTACACCTTC. Translated: CASSLPDTTVGDYGYTF.

The chain is built from TRBV18 and TRBJ2-3; no definite D call. Trimming removed 2 bases at V and 5 bases at J, with 11 bases between. The CDR3 covers 14 residues. Germline V gene lookup returns CDR1 KGHSH and CDR2 LQKENI. Here the CDR3 DNA reads TGTGCCAGCTCACCAGTCGGAGCCGAAGATACGCAGTATTTT. Its translation: CASSPVGAEDTQYF.

V gene TRBV3-1 combines with J gene TRBJ2-7, with D perhaps matching TRBD1 or TRBD2 (5 bases each). CDR1 and CDR2 (germline): LGHDT, YNNKEL (reference sequence). CDR3 length: 17 residues. V was shortened by 0 bases and J by 3 bases, with 18 bases between the two germline ends. The CDR3 reads CASSQDSEGTKVYEQYF. CDR3 bases: TGTGCCAGCAGCCAAGATTCAGAGGGGACCAAAGTCTACGAGCAGTACTTC.

The chain carries TRBV12-3 or TRBV12-4 and TRBJ2-7; 10 bases map to TRBD1. This CDR3 spans 15 amino acids. J lost 7 bases, V lost 5 bases, and 11 bases had no gene match. The CDR3 DNA reads TGTGCCAGCAGTCCACACCGGGACAGGGGATGGGAGCAGTACTTC. Protein product: CASSPHRDRGWEQYF.

This clonotype has more than one count but fewer than ten. This chain uses TRBV14 with TRBJ2-7; TRBD1 aligns across 9 bases. CDR1 is SGHDN and CDR2 is FVKESK in the germline V gene. The CDR3 is 15 amino acids. After removal of 4 bases from V and 5 bases from J, the junction contained 9 bases not matched to a gene. The CDR3 DNA follows: TGTGCCAGCAGCCGGCCCTCCACAGGGGGCCACGAGCAGTACTTC. Its protein is CASSRPSTGGHEQYF. Combining the CDR3 with reference TRBV14 and TRBJ2-7 gives the whole variable domain EAGVTQFPSHSVIEKGQTVTLRCDPISGHDNLYWYRRVMGKEIKFLLHFVKESKQDESGMPNNRFLAERTGGTYSTLKVQPAELEDSGVYFCASSRPSTGGHEQYFGPGTRLTVT.

The CDR3 nucleotides are TGTGCCAGCAGTTTTCACTCTTCAACCTACGAGCAGTACTTC. Its protein product is CASSFHSSTYEQYF. The V and J genes are TRBV28 and TRBJ2-7, with D unclear. The ends were cut back, 3 bases at V and 2 bases at J, with 11 bases in the middle. Germline CDR1 reads MDHEN; CDR2 reads SYDVKM. CDR3 length: 14 amino acids.

Only a few counts were recorded for this clonotype. The chain recombines TRBV10-3 with TRBJ2-3; perhaps TRBD1 as D (5 bases). Per the germline V gene, CDR1 is ENHRY and CDR2 is SYGVKD. The CDR3 has 14 amino acids. V dropped 4 bases and J dropped 2 bases, with 10 bases sitting between them. DNA for the CDR3: TGTGCCATCAGTGGGTGGGGCACCACAGATACGCAGTATTTT. Translated, it gives CAISGWGTTDTQYF.

This clonotype was recorded a few times. This chain connects TRBV12-3 or TRBV12-4 to TRBJ2-3, with 7 bases that match TRBD2. The CDR3 has 16 residues. The V segment lost 3 bases and the J segment 2 bases; nucleotides outside the gene matches: 8. CDR3 bases: TGTGCCAGCAGTTTCCCTGGACTAGGGAACACAGATACGCAGTATTTT. It specifies CASSFPGLGNTDTQYF.